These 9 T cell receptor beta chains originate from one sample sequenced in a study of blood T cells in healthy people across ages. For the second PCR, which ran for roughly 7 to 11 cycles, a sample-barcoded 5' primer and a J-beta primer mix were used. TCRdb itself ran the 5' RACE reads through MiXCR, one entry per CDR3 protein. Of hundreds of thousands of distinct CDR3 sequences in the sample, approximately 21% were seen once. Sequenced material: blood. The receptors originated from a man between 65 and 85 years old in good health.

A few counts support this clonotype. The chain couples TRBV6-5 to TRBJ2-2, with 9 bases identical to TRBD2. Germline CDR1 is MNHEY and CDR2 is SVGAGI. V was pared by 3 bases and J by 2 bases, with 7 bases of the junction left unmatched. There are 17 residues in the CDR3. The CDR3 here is CASSYGGTSLNTGELFF. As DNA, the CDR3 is TGTGCCAGCAGTTATGGTGGGACTAGCCTTAACACCGGGGAGCTGTTTTTT.

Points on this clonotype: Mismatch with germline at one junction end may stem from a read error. In nucleotides, the CDR3 is TGTGCCAGCAGTGATGACAGGGGGGGCACCGGGGAGCTGCTTTTT. This gives the protein CASSDDRGGTGELLF. The rearrangement links TRBV6-5 to TRBJ2-2, with TRBD1 identical over 9 bases. In germline, CDR1 is MNHEY, CDR2 SVGAGI. The CDR3 spans 15 residues.

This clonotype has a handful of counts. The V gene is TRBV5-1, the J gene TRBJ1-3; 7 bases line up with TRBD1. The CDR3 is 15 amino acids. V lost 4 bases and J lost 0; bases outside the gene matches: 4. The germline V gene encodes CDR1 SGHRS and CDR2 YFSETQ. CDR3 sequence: CASSKGTASGNTIYF. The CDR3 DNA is TGCGCCAGCAGCAAGGGGACAGCCTCTGGAAACACCATATATTTT.

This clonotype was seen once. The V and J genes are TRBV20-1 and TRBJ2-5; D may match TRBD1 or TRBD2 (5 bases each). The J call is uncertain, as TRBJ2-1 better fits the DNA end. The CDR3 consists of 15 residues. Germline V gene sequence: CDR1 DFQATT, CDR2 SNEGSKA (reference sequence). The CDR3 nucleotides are TGCAGTGCTAGAGATGGGTCCCGGGGCATGAATGAGCAGTTCTTC. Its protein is CSARDGSRGMNEQFF.

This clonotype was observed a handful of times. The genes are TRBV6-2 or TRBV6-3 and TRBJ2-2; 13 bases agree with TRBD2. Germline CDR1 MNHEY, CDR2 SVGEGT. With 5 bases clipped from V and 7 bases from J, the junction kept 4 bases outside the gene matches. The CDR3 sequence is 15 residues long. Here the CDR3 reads CASSPGTSGVGELFF. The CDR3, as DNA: TGTGCCAGCAGTCCCGGGACTAGCGGGGTCGGGGAGCTGTTTTTT.

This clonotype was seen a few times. This CDR3 reads CASTKSPYNEQFF. CDR3 in DNA: TGTGCCAGCACCAAGAGCCCCTACAATGAGCAGTTCTTC. The rearrangement joins TRBV6-6 to TRBJ2-1; D is undetermined. Trimming removed 7 bases at V and 2 bases at J, with 9 bases between. Germline CDR1 MNHNY, CDR2 SVGAGI (reference sequence). The CDR3 covers 13 residues.

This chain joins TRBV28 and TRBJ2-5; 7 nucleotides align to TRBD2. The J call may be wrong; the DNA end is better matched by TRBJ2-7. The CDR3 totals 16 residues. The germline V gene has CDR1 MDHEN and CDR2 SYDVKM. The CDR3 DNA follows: TGTGCCAGCAGCGGGGGACTAAGCGGGATTGTCTACGAGCAGTACTTC. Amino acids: CASSGGLSGIVYEQYF.

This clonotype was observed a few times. The CDR3: CASSRTGSSAKNIQYF. CDR3 DNA sequence: TGTGCCAGCAGCCGGACAGGGTCATCAGCCAAAAACATTCAGTACTTC. The V and J genes are TRBV11-2 and TRBJ2-4; 8 positions match TRBD1. Germline V gene lookup returns CDR1 SGHAT and CDR2 FQNNGV. The ends lost 5 bases at V and 0 bases at J; junction bases unmatched: 6. This CDR3 has 16 amino acids.

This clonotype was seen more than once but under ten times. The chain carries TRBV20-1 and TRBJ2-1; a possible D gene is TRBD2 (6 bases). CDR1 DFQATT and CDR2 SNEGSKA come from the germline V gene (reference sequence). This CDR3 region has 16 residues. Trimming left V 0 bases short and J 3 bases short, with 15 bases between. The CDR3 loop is CSARDVPGAGYNEQFF. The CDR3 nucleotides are TGCAGTGCTAGAGATGTTCCGGGAGCGGGCTACAATGAGCAGTTCTTC.